This record concerns one TCR beta chain sequence. These data are taken from a study of shared clonotypes between healthy human individuals. This CDR3 is built from 14 residues. Trimming removed 6 bases at V and 0 bases at J, with 9 bases between. CDR1 ENHRY and CDR2 SYGVKD come from the germline V gene. The protocol was immunoSEQ multiplex PCR, while the TCRdb copy is restricted to in-frame clones and leaves out a portion. The data contain about 960,000 clones, approximately 76% of them singletons. The source of this sequence is a man between 18 and 35 years old in good health. J is TRBJ1-3 and V is TRBV10-3; D gene uncertain. Sequencing was carried out using memory CD4+ T cells sorted from blood. Regarding subset: CD45RA-negative fraction. CDR3 bases: TGTGCCATCAGCCCCACGGGCTCTGGAAACACCATATATTTT. This sequence encodes CAISPTGSGNTIYF.